Listed here are 8 T cell receptor beta chains from one sample, sequenced in a study of blood T cell repertoires in COVID-19. Here immunoSEQ multiplex PCR was the method, and the copy in TCRdb shows in-frame clones only, minus some. Among 300,000 to 350,000 clones listed, over 80% were seen once. Specimen: peripheral blood. The receptors here all came from a young man with COVID-19, enrolled during active disease.

The chain recombines TRBV6-6 with TRBJ1-5, with D possibly matching TRBD1 (6 bases). CDR1 and CDR2 (germline): MNHNY, SVGAGI (reference sequence). The CDR3 has 15 residues. Trimming stripped 2 bases from V and 2 bases from J, with 10 bases between. The CDR3 loop is CASSYTAGGNQPQHF. CDR3 bases: TGTGCCAGCAGTTACACGGCAGGGGGCAATCAGCCCCAGCATTTT.

The V call is TRBV9, the J call TRBJ1-6; the D gene is possibly TRBD1 (6 bases). The CDR3 is 14 amino acids. Trimming shortened V by 7 bases and J by 5 bases, and 13 bases separated the two germline ends. Germline loops: CDR1 SGDLS, CDR2 YYNGEE. This CDR3 is CASGTDRHNSPLHF. CDR3 coding DNA: TGTGCCAGCGGAACTGACAGGCATAATTCACCCCTCCACTTT.

This chain joins TRBV4-1 and TRBJ2-1, with TRBD2 as a possible D gene (6 bases). Germline assignment: CDR1 MGHRA and CDR2 YSYEKL. The V end lost 4 bases, the J end lost 12 bases, and 19 bases lay between the germline ends. The length of the CDR3 is 14 residues. CDR3 residues: CASSPLGGPTRQFF. CDR3 DNA sequence: TGCGCCAGCAGCCCCCTGGGGGGACCAACTCGGCAGTTCTTC.

V usage is TRBV2 and J usage is TRBJ1-4, with no clear D. Germline V lookup: CDR1 SNHLY, CDR2 FYNNEI. The V gene lost 0 bases and the J gene lost 5 bases, with 13 bases spanning the gap. This CDR3 comprises 16 residues. The CDR3 here is CASSEAEAALNEKLFF. CDR3 in DNA: TGTGCCAGCAGTGAAGCGGAGGCGGCGTTGAATGAAAAACTGTTTTTT. Drawing the rest from reference TRBV2 and TRBJ1-4, the complete variable domain is EPEVTQTPSHQVTQMGQEVILRCVPISNHLYFYWYRQILGQKVEFLVSFYNNEISEKSEIFDDQFSVERPDGSNFTLKIRSTKLEDSAMYFCASSEAEAALNEKLFFGSGTQLSVL.

This clone was seen only once. The gene calls are TRBV27 and TRBJ2-7; 13 bases align to TRBD2. This CDR3 has 16 amino acids. The trim removed 3 bases at V and 5 bases at J, leaving 7 bases unmatched. In germline, CDR1 is MNHEY, CDR2 SMNVEV (reference sequence). This chain's CDR3 is CASSLGLAGRYHEQYF. The CDR3 nucleotides are TGTGCCAGCAGTTTGGGACTAGCGGGAAGGTACCACGAGCAGTACTTC.

The chain is built from TRBV7-9 and TRBJ1-6; 7 nucleotides line up with TRBD1. Losses at the gene ends were 5 bases for V and 5 bases for J; bases not matched to a gene: 9. Germline CDR1 and CDR2: SEHNR and FQNEAQ (reference sequence). The CDR3 loop spans 16 amino acids. The CDR3 loop is CASSPRQGTDNSPLHF. In nucleotides, the CDR3 is TGTGCCAGCAGCCCCCGACAGGGTACGGATAATTCACCCCTCCACTTT.

The chain employs TRBV28 and TRBJ1-2; D unresolved. Trimming removed 2 bases at V and 2 bases at J, with 15 bases between. This CDR3 has 16 residues. Germline values: CDR1 MDHEN, CDR2 SYDVKM. The CDR3 region is CASSLRGGQINYGYTF. The CDR3 DNA reads TGTGCCAGCAGTTTACGGGGAGGCCAGATCAACTATGGCTACACCTTC.

The chain carries TRBV21-1 and TRBJ2-6; the DNA was not used to check the table's D call, TRBD1. TRBV21-1 is labeled a pseudogene. The CDR3 runs to 18 residues. The DNA of the CDR3 is TGTGCCAGCAGCAACCGACAGGCTCCCCTAATTAGGGCCAACGTCCTGACTTTC. Its protein product is CASSNRQAPLIRANVLTF.